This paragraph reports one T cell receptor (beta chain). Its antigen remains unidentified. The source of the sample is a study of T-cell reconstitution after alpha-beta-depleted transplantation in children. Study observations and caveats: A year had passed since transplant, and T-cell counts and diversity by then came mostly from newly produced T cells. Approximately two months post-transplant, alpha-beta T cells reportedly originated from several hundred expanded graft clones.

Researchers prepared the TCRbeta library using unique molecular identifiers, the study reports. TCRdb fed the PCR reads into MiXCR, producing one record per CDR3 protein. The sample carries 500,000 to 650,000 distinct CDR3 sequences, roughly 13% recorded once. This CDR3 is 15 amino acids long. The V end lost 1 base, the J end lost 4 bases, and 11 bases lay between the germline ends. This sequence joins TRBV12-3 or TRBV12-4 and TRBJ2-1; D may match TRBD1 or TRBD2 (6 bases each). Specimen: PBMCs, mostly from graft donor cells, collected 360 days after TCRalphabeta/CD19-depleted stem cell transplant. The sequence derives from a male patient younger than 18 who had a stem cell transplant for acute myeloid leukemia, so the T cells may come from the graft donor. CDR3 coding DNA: TGTGCCAGCAGTTTAGAAGGAGGGGGTTACAATGAGCAGTTCTTC. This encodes CASSLEGGGYNEQFF.